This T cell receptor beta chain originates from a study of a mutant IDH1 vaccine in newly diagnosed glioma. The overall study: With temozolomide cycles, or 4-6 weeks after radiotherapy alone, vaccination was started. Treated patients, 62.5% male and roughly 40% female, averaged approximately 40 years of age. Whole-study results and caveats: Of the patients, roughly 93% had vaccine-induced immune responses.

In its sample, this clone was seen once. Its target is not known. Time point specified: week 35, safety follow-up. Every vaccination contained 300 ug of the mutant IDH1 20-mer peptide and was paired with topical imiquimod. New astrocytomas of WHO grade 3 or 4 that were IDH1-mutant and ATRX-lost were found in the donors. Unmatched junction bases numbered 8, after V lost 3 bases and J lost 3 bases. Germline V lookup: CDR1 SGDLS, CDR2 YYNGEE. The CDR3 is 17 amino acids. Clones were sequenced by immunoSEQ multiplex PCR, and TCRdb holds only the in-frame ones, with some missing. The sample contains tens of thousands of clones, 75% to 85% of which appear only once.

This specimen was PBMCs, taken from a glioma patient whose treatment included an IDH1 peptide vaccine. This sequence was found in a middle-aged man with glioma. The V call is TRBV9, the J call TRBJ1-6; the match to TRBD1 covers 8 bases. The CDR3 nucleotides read TGTGCCAGCAGCGCCAACCTACAGGGGGGCTATAATTCACCCCTCCACTTT. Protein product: CASSANLQGGYNSPLHF.